A single sample gave rise to the 20 T cell receptor beta chains below, sequenced in a study (TCRdb year 2016). Receptors were amplified or captured by RT-PCR. This sample was sequenced with an Illumina MiSeq. The raw public reads went through TCRdb reprocessing: fastp at Q25, MiXCR clone calling, in-frame beta chains kept. Each entry merges the rows of one CDR3 protein and shows their most common DNA and genes. The sample yields hundreds of thousands of distinct CDR3 sequences; about 14% were counted once. 3% to 4.5% of the sample belongs to the ten largest clones. The specimen was memory CD4+ T cells from blood. Receptor source: a female donor in good health, serving as a healthy control.

The chain couples TRBV20-1 to TRBJ2-3; 14 bases are shared with TRBD2. Germline lookup yields CDR1 DFQATT and CDR2 SNEGSKA (reference sequence). The CDR3 loop spans 15 amino acids. The J segment lost 1 base and the V segment lost 5 bases, leaving 2 bases of the junction unmatched. DNA of the CDR3: TGCAGTGCTCTGGGACTAGCGGGAGGCACAGATACGCAGTATTTT. Its translation is CSALGLAGGTDTQYF.

This clonotype has only a few counts. The rearrangement uses TRBV7-2 and TRBJ1-1, with D uncertain. Looked up from germline, CDR1 is SGHTA and CDR2 is FQGNSA. Trimming pared 3 bases from V and 1 base from J, leaving 12 bases between. The CDR3 extends over 15 amino acids. The CDR3 is CASSFSSFGNTEAFF. The DNA for the CDR3 is TGTGCCAGCAGCTTCAGTTCCTTCGGGAACACTGAAGCTTTCTTT.

A few counts support this clonotype. The genes are TRBV20-1 and TRBJ2-2; D is unresolved. The CDR3 runs to 11 residues. Germline V lookup: CDR1 DFQATT, CDR2 SNEGSKA (reference sequence). V shed 3 bases and J shed 4 bases, with 3 bases lying between them. CDR3 bases: TGCAGTGCTAGTCGCACCGGGGAGCTGTTTTTT. It encodes CSASRTGELFF.

This clonotype appeared many times. The chain carries TRBV20-1 and TRBJ2-2, with 7 bases that match TRBD2. After removal of 3 bases from V and 5 bases from J, the junction contained 9 bases not matched to a gene. From germline, CDR1 is DFQATT and CDR2 SNEGSKA (reference sequence). This CDR3 region has 15 residues. CDR3 nucleotides: TGCAGTGCTAGGACACTGGCGGGGGTTACCGGGGAGCTGTTTTTT. Its translation is CSARTLAGVTGELFF.

This clonotype was found a few times. The junction differs from germline at one of its ends, possibly a read error. Here the CDR3 reads CASSPERGANTGELFF. The CDR3 DNA reads as TGTGCTAGCAGTCCAGAGCGGGGGGCGAACACCGGGGAGCTGTTTTTT. The rearrangement uses TRBV7-7 and TRBJ2-2; 9 bases agree with TRBD2. The CDR3 loop spans 16 amino acids. The germline gives CDR1 SSHAT, CDR2 FNYEAQ (reference sequence). The whole variable domain, remainder taken from reference TRBV7-7 and TRBJ2-2, is GAGVSQSPRYKVTKRGQDVTLRCDPISSHATLYWYQQALGQGPEFLTYFNYEAQPDKSGLPSDRFSAERPEGSISTLTIQRTEQRDSAMYRCASSPERGANTGELFFGEGSRLTVL.

This clonotype was seen many times. The V and J genes are TRBV6-6 and TRBJ1-3; D is perhaps TRBD1 (6 bases). The CDR3 consists of 15 residues. Germline V gene sequence: CDR1 MNHNY, CDR2 SVGAGI (reference sequence). V was shortened by 2 bases and J by 8 bases, with 16 bases between the two germline ends. The CDR3 region is CASSYGQGYGDTIYF. As DNA, the CDR3 is TGTGCCAGCAGTTACGGTCAGGGGTACGGTGACACCATATATTTT.

This clonotype showed up many times. The genes are TRBV3-1 and TRBJ2-1, with 9 bases identical to TRBD1. After removal of 5 bases from V and 9 bases from J, the junction contained 8 bases not matched to a gene. Germline-derived CDR1 and CDR2 are LGHDT and YNNKEL (reference sequence). This CDR3 has 14 residues. The CDR3 DNA is TGTGCCAGCAGCTACGAAACAGGGGGCCGTGAGCAGTTCTTC. The encoded protein is CASSYETGGREQFF.

There are many counts of this clonotype. CDR3 sequence reads: CASSYQVNTEAFF. The CDR3 coding sequence is TGTGCCAGCAGCTACCAAGTGAACACTGAAGCTTTCTTT. The rearrangement joins TRBV7-3 to TRBJ1-1, with unresolved D. Germline CDR1 is SGHTA and CDR2 is FQGTGA. The CDR3 is made up of 13 amino acids. Trimming removed 4 bases at V and 0 bases at J, with 6 bases between.

This clonotype was seen a handful of times. V is TRBV6-6 and J is TRBJ2-7; 7 bases align to TRBD1. CDR3 length equals 14 residues. CDR1 MNHNY and CDR2 SVGAGI come from the germline V gene (reference sequence). Unmatched junction bases numbered 7, after V lost 1 base and J lost 7 bases. The CDR3: CASSYWTGTGEQYF. In nucleotides, the CDR3 is TGTGCCAGCAGTTACTGGACAGGAACCGGGGAGCAGTACTTC.

This clonotype was seen many times. The V gene is TRBV20-1, the J gene TRBJ2-5; tentatively, D is TRBD1 (5 bases). V was cut by 0 bases and J by 5 bases, with 16 bases left in between. CDR1 is DFQATT and CDR2 is SNEGSKA in the germline V gene (reference sequence). This CDR3 has 15 residues. CDR3 DNA: TGCAGTGCTAGAGATCTCAAGGGGTTTGTCGAGACCCAGTACTTC. Protein: CSARDLKGFVETQYF.

V is TRBV29-1 and J is TRBJ2-2; D gene uncertain. This CDR3 comprises 12 residues. The germline CDR1 and CDR2 sequences are SQVTM and ANQGSEA. V gave up 7 bases and J gave up 1 base, with 7 bases separating them. In nucleotides, the CDR3 is TGCAGCGCCTCGGTGAACACCGGGGAGCTGTTTTTT. Protein: CSASVNTGELFF.

The table lists this clonotype with a few counts. This chain uses TRBV9 with TRBJ2-7, with D possibly being TRBD1 or TRBD2 (5 bases each). CDR1 SGDLS and CDR2 YYNGEE come from the germline V gene. Trimming took off 4 bases at V and 3 bases at J, with 11 bases between the two ends. The CDR3 runs 13 residues. The DNA of the CDR3 is TGTGCCAGCAGCCGGGACGTAATCTACGAGCAGTACTTC. Encoded protein: CASSRDVIYEQYF.

This clonotype was recorded at least ten times. For the CDR3, the DNA is TGTGCCAGCAGCCGGGAGGGCGGCAATCAGCCCCAGCATTTT. Protein: CASSREGGNQPQHF. This chain joins TRBV5-5 and TRBJ1-5; D call uncertain. Germline lookup yields CDR1 SGHKS and CDR2 YYEKEE (reference sequence). The V and J ends lost 4 bases and 2 bases respectively, with 10 bases between them. The CDR3 has 14 residues.

This clonotype was seen only a few times. This rearrangement joins TRBV20-1 to TRBJ1-1, with D tentatively TRBD1 (5 bases). Germline V gene lookup returns CDR1 DFQATT and CDR2 SNEGSKA (reference sequence). The CDR3 has 14 amino acids. The ends were cut back, 8 bases at V and 4 bases at J, with 20 bases in the middle. The CDR3 spells CSSFTHTGGTEAFF. The CDR3 bases are TGCAGTTCTTTTACACATACGGGGGGCACTGAAGCTTTCTTT.

There are many counts of this clonotype. The rearrangement links TRBV10-2 to TRBJ2-5; TRBD2 agrees at 9 bases. Germline V gene lookup returns CDR1 WSHSY and CDR2 SAAADI. The CDR3 contains 14 residues. The ends lost 6 bases at V and 2 bases at J; junction bases unmatched: 4. DNA for the CDR3: TGCGCCAGCAGACGCGGGAGGGTACAAGAGACCCAGTACTTC. This sequence encodes CASRRGRVQETQYF.

This clonotype was seen more than once but under ten times. The chain employs TRBV28 and TRBJ1-5; tentatively, D is TRBD1 (6 bases). In germline, CDR1 is MDHEN, CDR2 SYDVKM. The CDR3 totals 13 residues. Deletions cut 9 bases from V and 5 bases from J, with 14 bases between. The CDR3 loop is CASADRLYQPQHF. CDR3 nucleotide sequence: TGTGCCAGTGCAGACAGGCTTTATCAGCCCCAGCATTTT.

The gene calls are TRBV4-2 and TRBJ2-7; 8 positions match TRBD1. V dropped 4 bases and J dropped 3; count of bases not matched to a gene: 8. The CDR3 is made up of 15 amino acids. CDR1 LGHNA and CDR2 YNFKEQ come from the germline V gene. As DNA, the CDR3 is TGTGCCAGCAGCCCGAAGCGGACAGGGAGCTACGAGCAGTACTTC. It specifies CASSPKRTGSYEQYF.

This clonotype was recorded at least ten times. J is TRBJ2-7 and V is TRBV3-1, with no clear D. Trimming removed 6 bases from V and 4 bases from J, with 7 bases in between. This CDR3 comprises 11 residues. Germline V CDR1 and CDR2: LGHDT, YNNKEL (reference sequence). As DNA, the CDR3 is TGTGCCAGCAGGGGCCCATACGAGCAGTACTTC. It specifies CASRGPYEQYF.

The chain employs TRBV9 and TRBJ2-7; D unclear. In germline, CDR1 is SGDLS, CDR2 YYNGEE. The CDR3 runs to 14 residues. V was trimmed by 0 bases and J by 3 bases, leaving 10 bases between them. The CDR3, as DNA: TGTGCCAGCAGCGTAGGCCCGGTCGGCTACGAGCAGTACTTC. Amino acids: CASSVGPVGYEQYF.

This clonotype was detected only a few times. The CDR3 bases are TGTGCCAGCAGCCCCACCCCGGGACTAGCGGAGGGGGGGTTCGGAGAGACCCAGTACTTC. This sequence encodes CASSPTPGLAEGGFGETQYF. This rearrangement joins TRBV3-1 to TRBJ2-5; 11 bases map to TRBD2. The CDR3 has 20 residues. CDR1 is LGHDT, CDR2 YNNKEL, per germline (reference sequence). Trimming cost V 4 bases and J 4 bases; bases outside gene matches: 20.